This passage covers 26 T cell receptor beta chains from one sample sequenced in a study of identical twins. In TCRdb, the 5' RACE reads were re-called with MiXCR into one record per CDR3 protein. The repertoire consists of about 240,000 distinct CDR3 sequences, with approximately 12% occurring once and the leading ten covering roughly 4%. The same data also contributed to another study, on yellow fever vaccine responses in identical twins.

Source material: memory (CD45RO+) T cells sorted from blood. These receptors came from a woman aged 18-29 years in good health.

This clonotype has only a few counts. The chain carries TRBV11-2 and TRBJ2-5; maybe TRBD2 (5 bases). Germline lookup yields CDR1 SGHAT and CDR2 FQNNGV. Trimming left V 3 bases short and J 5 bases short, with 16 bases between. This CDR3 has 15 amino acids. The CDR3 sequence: CASSLASRFEETQYF. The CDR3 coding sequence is TGTGCCAGCAGCTTGGCTAGCCGATTTGAGGAGACCCAGTACTTC.

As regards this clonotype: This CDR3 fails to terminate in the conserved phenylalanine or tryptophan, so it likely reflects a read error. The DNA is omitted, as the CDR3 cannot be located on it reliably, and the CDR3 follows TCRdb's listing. The CDR3 sequence: CASSRDSDL. V is TRBV25-1 and J is TRBJ2-7; the table's D call, TRBD1, was not checked against the DNA. The V gene's germline CDR1 is MGHDK and CDR2 SYGVNS. Inclusive of both ends, the CDR3 amounts to 9 amino acids.

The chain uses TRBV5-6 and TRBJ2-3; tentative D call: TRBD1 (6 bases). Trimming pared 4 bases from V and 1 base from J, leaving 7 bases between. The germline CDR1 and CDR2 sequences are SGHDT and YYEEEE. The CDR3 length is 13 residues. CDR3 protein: CASSTGRTDTQYF. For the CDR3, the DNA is TGTGCCAGCAGCACAGGGCGCACAGATACGCAGTATTTT. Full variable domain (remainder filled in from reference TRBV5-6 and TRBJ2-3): DAGVTQSPTHLIKTRGQQVTLRCSPKSGHDTVSWYQQALGQGPQFIFQYYEEEERQRGNFPDRFSGHQFPNYSSELNVNALLLGDSALYLCASSTGRTDTQYFGPGTRLTVL.

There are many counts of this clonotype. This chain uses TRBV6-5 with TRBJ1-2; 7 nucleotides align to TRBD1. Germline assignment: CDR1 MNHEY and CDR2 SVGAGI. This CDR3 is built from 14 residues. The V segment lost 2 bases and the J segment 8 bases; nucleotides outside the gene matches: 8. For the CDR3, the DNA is TGTGCCAGCAGTTACCCCGGACAGGATCGGGGCTACACCTTC. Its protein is CASSYPGQDRGYTF.

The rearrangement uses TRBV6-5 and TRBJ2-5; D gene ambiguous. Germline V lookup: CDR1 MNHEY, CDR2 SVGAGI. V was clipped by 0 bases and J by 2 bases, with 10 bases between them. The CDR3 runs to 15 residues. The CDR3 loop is CASSYSSSRQETQYF. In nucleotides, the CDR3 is TGTGCCAGCAGTTACTCGAGTAGCCGACAAGAGACCCAGTACTTC.

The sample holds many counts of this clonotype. The CDR3 nucleotides are TGCGCCAGCAGCCAAGTCGCTCGTACCGAAAACATTCAGTACTTC. Amino acids: CASSQVARTENIQYF. The chain employs TRBV4-1 and TRBJ2-4, with D hard to call. The CDR3 is 15 amino acids. The V gene's germline CDR1 is MGHRA and CDR2 YSYEKL. The V end was cut by 1 base, the J end by 5 bases, with 12 bases between.

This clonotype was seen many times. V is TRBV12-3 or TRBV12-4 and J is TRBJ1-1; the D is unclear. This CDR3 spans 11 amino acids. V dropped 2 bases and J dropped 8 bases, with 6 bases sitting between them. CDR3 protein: CASSLYQEAFF. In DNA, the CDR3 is TGTGCCAGCAGTTTATATCAGGAAGCTTTCTTT.

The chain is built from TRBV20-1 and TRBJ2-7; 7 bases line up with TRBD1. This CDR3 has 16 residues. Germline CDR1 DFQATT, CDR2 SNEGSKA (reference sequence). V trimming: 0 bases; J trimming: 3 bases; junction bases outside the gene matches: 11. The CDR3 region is CSARDRFVAGGYEQYF. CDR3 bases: TGCAGTGCTAGAGATCGGTTCGTTGCAGGGGGCTACGAGCAGTACTTC.

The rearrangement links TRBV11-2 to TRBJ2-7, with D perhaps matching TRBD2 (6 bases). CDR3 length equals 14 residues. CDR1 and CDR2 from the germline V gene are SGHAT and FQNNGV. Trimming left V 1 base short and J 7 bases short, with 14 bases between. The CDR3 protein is CASSLVGRAGEQYF. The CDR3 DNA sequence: TGTGCCAGCAGCTTAGTCGGGCGGGCGGGAGAGCAGTACTTC.

CDR3: CASRGVVGLYEQYF. CDR3 DNA: TGTGCCAGCAGGGGAGTGGTGGGGCTCTACGAGCAGTACTTC. The V and J genes are TRBV27 and TRBJ2-7, with D perhaps assigned TRBD1 or TRBD2 (5 bases each). The V end lost 6 bases, the J end lost 3 bases, and 15 bases lay between the germline ends. From germline, CDR1 is MNHEY and CDR2 SMNVEV (reference sequence). The CDR3 has 14 amino acids.

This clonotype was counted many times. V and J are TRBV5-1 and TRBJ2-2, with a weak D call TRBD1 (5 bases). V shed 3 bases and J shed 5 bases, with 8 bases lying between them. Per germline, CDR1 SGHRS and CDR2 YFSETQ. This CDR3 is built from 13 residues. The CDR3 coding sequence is TGCGCCAGCAGCTCGCAGGGTACCGGGGAGCTGTTTTTT. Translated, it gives CASSSQGTGELFF.

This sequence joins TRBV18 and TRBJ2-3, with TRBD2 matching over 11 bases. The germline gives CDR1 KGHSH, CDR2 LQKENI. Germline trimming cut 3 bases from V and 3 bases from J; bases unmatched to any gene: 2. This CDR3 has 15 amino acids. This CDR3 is CASSPRTSGTDTQYF. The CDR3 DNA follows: TGTGCCAGCTCACCCAGGACTAGCGGGACAGATACGCAGTATTTT.

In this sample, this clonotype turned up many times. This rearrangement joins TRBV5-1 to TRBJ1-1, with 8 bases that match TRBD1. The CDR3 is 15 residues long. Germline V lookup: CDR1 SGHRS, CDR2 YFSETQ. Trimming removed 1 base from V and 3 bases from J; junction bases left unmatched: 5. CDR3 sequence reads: CASSLFGQGDTEAFF. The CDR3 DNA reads TGCGCCAGCAGCTTGTTCGGACAGGGCGACACTGAAGCTTTCTTT.

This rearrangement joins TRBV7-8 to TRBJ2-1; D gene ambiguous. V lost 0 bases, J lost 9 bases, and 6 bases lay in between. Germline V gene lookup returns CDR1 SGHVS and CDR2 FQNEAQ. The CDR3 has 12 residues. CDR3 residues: CASSLAAGEQFF. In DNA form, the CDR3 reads TGTGCCAGCAGCTTAGCCGCAGGTGAGCAGTTCTTC.

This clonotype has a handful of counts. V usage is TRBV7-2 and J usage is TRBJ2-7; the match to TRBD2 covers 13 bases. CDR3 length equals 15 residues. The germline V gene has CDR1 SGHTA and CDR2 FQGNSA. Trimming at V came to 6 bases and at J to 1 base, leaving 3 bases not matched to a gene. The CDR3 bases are TGTGCCAGCAGGCGGGGACTAGCGGGGTCCTACGAGCAGTACTTC. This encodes CASRRGLAGSYEQYF.

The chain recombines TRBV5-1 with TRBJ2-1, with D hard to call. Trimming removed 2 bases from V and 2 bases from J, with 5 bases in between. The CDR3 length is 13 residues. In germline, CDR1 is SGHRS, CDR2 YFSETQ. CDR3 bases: TGCGCCAGCAGCTTCTCACCCTACAATGAGCAGTTCTTC. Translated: CASSFSPYNEQFF. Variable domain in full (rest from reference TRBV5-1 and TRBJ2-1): KAGVTQTPRYLIKTRGQQVTLSCSPISGHRSVSWYQQTPGQGLQFLFEYFSETQRNKGNFPGRFSGRQFSNSRSEMNVSTLELGDSALYLCASSFSPYNEQFFGPGTRLTVL.

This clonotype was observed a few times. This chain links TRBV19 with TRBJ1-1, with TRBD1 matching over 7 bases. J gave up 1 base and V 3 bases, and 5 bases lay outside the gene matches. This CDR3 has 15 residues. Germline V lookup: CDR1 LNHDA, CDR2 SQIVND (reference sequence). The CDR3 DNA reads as TGTGCCAGTAGTATTACAGGGGCCGAGAACACTGAAGCTTTCTTT. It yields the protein CASSITGAENTEAFF.

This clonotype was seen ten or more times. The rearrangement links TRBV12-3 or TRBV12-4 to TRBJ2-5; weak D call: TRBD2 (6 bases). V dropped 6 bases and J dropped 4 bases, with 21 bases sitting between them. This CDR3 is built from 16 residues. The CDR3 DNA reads TGTGCCAGCAGCCGCAGGCGGGATACGACGGCAGAGACCCAGTACTTC. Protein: CASSRRRDTTAETQYF.

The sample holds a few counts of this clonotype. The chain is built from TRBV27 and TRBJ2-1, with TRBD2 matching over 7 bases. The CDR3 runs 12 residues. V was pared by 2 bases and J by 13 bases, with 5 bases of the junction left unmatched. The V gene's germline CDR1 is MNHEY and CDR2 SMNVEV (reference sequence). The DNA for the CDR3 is TGTGCCAGCAGTTTAACCAGCGGGGAACAGTTCTTC. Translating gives CASSLTSGEQFF.

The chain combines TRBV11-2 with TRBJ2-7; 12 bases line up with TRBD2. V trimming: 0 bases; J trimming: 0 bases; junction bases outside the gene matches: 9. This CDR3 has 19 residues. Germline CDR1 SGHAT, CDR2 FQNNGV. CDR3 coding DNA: TGTGCCAGCAGCTTAGAAATCAGGAGGACTAGCGGGGACTCCTACGAGCAGTACTTC. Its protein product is CASSLEIRRTSGDSYEQYF.

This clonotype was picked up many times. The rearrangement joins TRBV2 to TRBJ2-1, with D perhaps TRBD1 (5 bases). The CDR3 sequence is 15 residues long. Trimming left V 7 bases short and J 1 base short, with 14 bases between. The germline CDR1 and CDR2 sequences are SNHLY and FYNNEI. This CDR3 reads CASTGQGISYNEQFF. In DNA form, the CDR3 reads TGTGCCAGCACAGGTCAGGGAATTTCCTACAATGAGCAGTTCTTC.

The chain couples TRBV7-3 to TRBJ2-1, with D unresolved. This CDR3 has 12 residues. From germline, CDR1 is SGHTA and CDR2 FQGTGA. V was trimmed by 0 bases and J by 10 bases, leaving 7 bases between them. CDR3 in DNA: TGTGCCAGCAGCTTAACGTTCGGGGAGCAGTTCTTC. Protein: CASSLTFGEQFF.

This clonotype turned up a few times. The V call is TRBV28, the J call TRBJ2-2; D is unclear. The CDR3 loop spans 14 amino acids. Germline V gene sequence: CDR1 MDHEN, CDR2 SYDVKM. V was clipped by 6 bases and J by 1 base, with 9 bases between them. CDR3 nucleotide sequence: TGTGCCAGCAGCCCCCCCCGGAACACCGGGGAGCTGTTTTTT. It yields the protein CASSPPRNTGELFF.

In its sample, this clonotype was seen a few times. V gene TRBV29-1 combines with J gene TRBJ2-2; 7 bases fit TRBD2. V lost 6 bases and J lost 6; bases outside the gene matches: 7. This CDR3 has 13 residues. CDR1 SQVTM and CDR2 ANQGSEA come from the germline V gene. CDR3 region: CSVGTSVAGELFF. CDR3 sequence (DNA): TGCAGCGTGGGAACTAGCGTGGCCGGGGAGCTGTTTTTT.

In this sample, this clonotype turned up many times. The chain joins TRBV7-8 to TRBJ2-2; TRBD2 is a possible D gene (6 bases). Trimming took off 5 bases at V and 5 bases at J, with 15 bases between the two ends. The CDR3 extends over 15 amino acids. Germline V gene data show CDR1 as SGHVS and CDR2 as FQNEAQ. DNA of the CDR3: TGTGCCAGCAGCCCCAGGGCAGGGAGGACCGGGGAGCTGTTTTTT. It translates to CASSPRAGRTGELFF. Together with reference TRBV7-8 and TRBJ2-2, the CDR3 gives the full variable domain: GAGVSQSPRYKVAKRGQDVALRCDPISGHVSLFWYQQALGQGPEFLTYFQNEAQLDKSGLPSDRFFAERPEGSVSTLKIQRTQQEDSAVYLCASSPRAGRTGELFFGEGSRLTVL.

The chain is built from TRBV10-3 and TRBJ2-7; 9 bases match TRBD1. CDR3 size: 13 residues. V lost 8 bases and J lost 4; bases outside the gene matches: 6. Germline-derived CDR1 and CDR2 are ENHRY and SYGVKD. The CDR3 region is CAISGTGIYEQYF. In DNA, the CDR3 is TGTGCCATCTCCGGGACAGGGATTTACGAGCAGTACTTC.